This passage covers 22 T cell receptor beta chains from one sample sequenced in a study of regulatory T cells in long-lasting Graves disease. Regarding time point: newly diagnosed GD, antithyroid drugs for less than 3 months. From PBMCs, RNA was extracted and then used to make the TCR library. HTBI primers from iRepertoire and Arm-PCR of CDR3 regions yielded the TCR beta libraries. A single record per CDR3 protein comes from TCRdb applying MiXCR to the multiplex PCR reads. Of roughly 380,000 distinct CDR3 sequences in the sample, around a sixth were seen once. Sequenced material: peripheral blood mononuclear cells (PBMCs), taken at new diagnosis, from a patient treated with antithyroid drugs. These receptors all come from a female donor with Graves disease.

As regards this clonotype: It differs at one base from a far larger clone, so likely a read error. The J gene is TRBJ2-1, the V gene TRBV7-2; 8 bases align to TRBD2. Germline V gene sequence: CDR1 SGHTA, CDR2 FQGNSA. The CDR3 length is 18 residues. With 8 bases clipped from V and 6 bases from J, the junction kept 21 bases outside the gene matches. The CDR3 loop reads CASDRAYLQIREGNEQFF. CDR3 sequence (DNA): TGTGCCAGCGACCGGGCTTATCTACAGATACGGGAGGGCAATGAGCAGTTCTTC.

This clonotype was counted at least ten times. J is TRBJ1-2 and V is TRBV19, with 9 bases aligning to TRBD1. The CDR3 is 13 residues long. Germline trimming cut 10 bases from V and 6 bases from J; bases unmatched to any gene: 9. Germline CDR1 and CDR2: LNHDA and SQIVND (reference sequence). The CDR3 here is CAISIGTGHGYTF. The CDR3 region has the DNA TGTGCCATCTCAATCGGGACAGGGCATGGCTACACCTTC. Variable domain in full (rest from reference TRBV19 and TRBJ1-2): DGGITQSPKYLFRKEGQNVTLSCEQNLNHDAMYWYRQDPGQGLRLIYYSQIVNDFQKGDIAEGYSVSREKKESFPLTVTSAQKNPTAFYLCAISIGTGHGYTFGSGTRLTVV.

Ten or more counts support this clonotype. V is TRBV28 and J is TRBJ2-7; D might be TRBD1 (6 bases). CDR1 and CDR2 (germline): MDHEN, SYDVKM. This CDR3 contains 11 residues. V shed 11 bases and J shed 1 base, with 9 bases lying between them. For the CDR3, the DNA is TGTGCCGGGGGCTCTTCCTACGAGCAGTACTTC. This gives the protein CAGGSSYEQYF.

The count of this clonotype is one. This rearrangement joins TRBV7-2 to TRBJ1-5, with D unclear. Germline-derived CDR1 and CDR2 are SGHTA and FQGNSA. The CDR3 has 15 amino acids. V gave up 2 bases and J gave up 3 bases, with 11 bases separating them. This CDR3 reads CASSLNPEDNQPQHF. In DNA form, the CDR3 reads TGTGCCAGCAGCTTAAATCCAGAAGACAATCAGCCCCAGCATTTT.

This rearrangement joins TRBV20-1 to TRBJ1-1; possible D gene TRBD1, 5 bases. Per the germline V gene, CDR1 is DFQATT and CDR2 is SNEGSKA (reference sequence). CDR3 length: 13 residues. V was cut by 3 bases and J by 2 bases, with 10 bases left in between. CDR3 bases: TGCAGTGCTAGTGACAGAAAAAACACTGAAGCTTTCTTT. It encodes CSASDRKNTEAFF.

This clonotype was detected many times. The chain carries TRBV7-2 and TRBJ2-1, with 7 positions matching TRBD1. Unmatched junction bases numbered 5, after V lost 2 bases and J lost 7 bases. CDR3 size: 14 residues. In germline, CDR1 is SGHTA, CDR2 FQGNSA. The CDR3 coding sequence is TGTGCCAGCAGCTTAAACAGGGGAAGGAATGAGCAGTTCTTC. This gives the protein CASSLNRGRNEQFF. Using reference TRBV7-2 and TRBJ2-1 for the parts outside the CDR3, the full variable domain is GAGVSQSPSNKVTEKGKDVELRCDPISGHTALYWYRQSLGQGLEFLIYFQGNSAPDKSGLPSDRFSAERTGGSVSTLTIQRTQQEDSAVYLCASSLNRGRNEQFFGPGTRLTVL.

The chain links TRBV4-1 to TRBJ2-1; 12 positions agree with TRBD2. The CDR3 is 16 amino acids. Germline loops: CDR1 MGHRA, CDR2 YSYEKL. Trimming cost V 4 bases and J 7 bases; bases outside gene matches: 8. In DNA form, the CDR3 reads TGCGCCAGCAGCCCCAAGGGGGGACTAGCGGGTAATGAGCAGTTCTTC. As protein: CASSPKGGLAGNEQFF.

This clonotype was recorded many times. The chain links TRBV15 to TRBJ1-2, with 7 positions matching TRBD1. The CDR3 extends over 12 amino acids. Trimming at V came to 3 bases and at J to 8 bases, leaving 3 bases not matched to a gene. CDR1 is LNHNV, CDR2 YYDKDF, per germline (reference sequence). The DNA for the CDR3 is TGTGCCACCAGCAGGGACAGGAGCGGCTACACCTTC. Protein: CATSRDRSGYTF.

This clonotype was found many times. The chain links TRBV30 to TRBJ2-7, with 7 bases matching TRBD2. V trimming: 3 bases; J trimming: 7 bases; junction bases outside the gene matches: 9. The CDR3 totals 13 residues. Germline CDR1 reads GTSNPN; CDR2 reads SVGIG (reference sequence). CDR3 in amino acids: CAWRLAVVGEQYF. CDR3 nucleotides: TGTGCCTGGAGGCTAGCGGTAGTAGGGGAGCAGTACTTC.

This clonotype was found many times. This rearrangement joins TRBV19 to TRBJ1-1; 8 bases are a match to TRBD1. Germline CDR1 LNHDA, CDR2 SQIVND (reference sequence). V lost 5 bases and J lost 5; bases outside the gene matches: 13. The CDR3 spans 16 residues. CDR3 in amino acids: CASSYDRGGSRTEAFF. In DNA, the CDR3 is TGTGCCAGTAGTTATGACAGGGGAGGTTCGAGGACTGAAGCTTTCTTT. Full variable domain (outside the CDR3, taken from reference TRBV19 and TRBJ1-1): DGGITQSPKYLFRKEGQNVTLSCEQNLNHDAMYWYRQDPGQGLRLIYYSQIVNDFQKGDIAEGYSVSREKKESFPLTVTSAQKNPTAFYLCASSYDRGGSRTEAFFGQGTRLTVV.

This clonotype was found a few times. Being one base from a much bigger clone, this may be a read error. This chain links TRBV28 with TRBJ2-3, with 7 bases matching TRBD1. The J call may be incorrect, as the DNA end agrees better with TRBJ1-5. Germline V gives CDR1 MDHEN, CDR2 SYDVKM. CDR3 size: 15 residues. CDR3 amino acids: CASLRGGAGTDTQHF. The CDR3 nucleotides read TGTGCCAGTCTAAGGGGGGGCGCAGGGACAGATACGCAGCATTTT.

Many counts were recorded for this clonotype. The J gene is TRBJ2-1, the V gene TRBV6-6; TRBD2 matches at 10 bases. CDR1 is MNHNY and CDR2 is SVGAGI in the germline V gene (reference sequence). The CDR3 sequence is 18 residues long. V shed 0 bases, J shed 5 bases, and the junction held 10 bases outside the gene matches. This chain's CDR3 is CASSYSGLASFKNNEQFF. The CDR3 bases are TGTGCCAGCAGTTACTCGGGACTAGCGAGCTTTAAGAACAATGAGCAGTTCTTC.

This clonotype has a count of ten or more. The gene calls are TRBV12-3 or TRBV12-4 and TRBJ1-5; 7 nucleotides agree with TRBD1. V gave up 7 bases and J gave up 7 bases; unmatched junction bases: 10. CDR3 length: 14 amino acids. The CDR3 region is CASIEQGLGQPQHF. The CDR3 DNA follows: TGTGCCAGCATTGAACAGGGGTTAGGCCAGCCCCAGCATTTT.

This clonotype was seen ten or more times. The rearrangement uses TRBV27 and TRBJ1-5; D perhaps matches TRBD1 (5 bases). Germline assignment: CDR1 MNHEY and CDR2 SMNVEV (reference sequence). With 6 bases removed from V and 9 bases from J, the gap between germline ends came to 21 bases. This CDR3 region has 15 residues. The CDR3 sequence: CASSRLGTRGRPQHF. In DNA form, the CDR3 reads TGTGCCAGCAGCCGACTCGGGACCCGAGGTAGGCCCCAGCATTTT.

This clonotype was found many times. The CDR3 sequence is CATSRGPVKSNQPQHF. CDR3 DNA: TGTGCCACCAGCAGGGGCCCAGTGAAAAGCAATCAGCCCCAGCATTTT. The chain links TRBV15 to TRBJ1-5; D ambiguous. In germline, CDR1 is LNHNV, CDR2 YYDKDF (reference sequence). The V gene lost 3 bases and the J gene lost 1 base, with 13 bases spanning the gap. The CDR3 is made up of 16 amino acids. Drawing the rest from reference TRBV15 and TRBJ1-5, the complete variable domain is DAMVIQNPRYQVTQFGKPVTLSCSQTLNHNVMYWYQQKSSQAPKLLFHYYDKDFNNEADTPDNFQSRRPNTSFCFLDIRSPGLGDTAMYLCATSRGPVKSNQPQHFGDGTRLSIL.

A note on this clonotype: This clone may be a read error of a much larger clone one base away. The chain employs TRBV6-5 and TRBJ2-1; TRBD2 is a possible D gene (6 bases). Per the germline V gene, CDR1 is MNHEY and CDR2 is SVGAGI. The CDR3 covers 14 residues. The CDR3 region has the DNA TGTGCCAGCAGTTACCAGCTAGGCGGGAATGAGCAGCTCTTC. Its protein is CASSYQLGGNEQLF.

J is TRBJ2-7 and V is TRBV6-1; D unresolved. V lost 8 bases and J lost 4, with 9 bases in between. The CDR3 extends over 11 amino acids. Germline V gives CDR1 MNHNS, CDR2 SASEGT. CDR3 residues: CASRILYEQYF. The CDR3 DNA reads as TGTGCCAGCCGTATTCTGTACGAGCAGTACTTC.

This clonotype was detected ten times or more. The rearrangement links TRBV12-3 or TRBV12-4 to TRBJ2-1; TRBD2 matches at 9 bases. V shed 6 bases, J shed 2 bases, and the junction held 11 bases outside the gene matches. The CDR3 loop spans 17 amino acids. CDR3 DNA: TGTGCCAGCAGATCTACTAGCGGGTATAGGGCCTACAATGAGCAGTTCTTC. Translated: CASRSTSGYRAYNEQFF.

This clonotype showed up many times. The chain carries TRBV6-9 and TRBJ1-2; D is unresolved. This CDR3 spans 14 amino acids. The germline CDR1 and CDR2 sequences are MNHGY and SVAAGI. V was clipped by 3 bases and J by 1 base, with 9 bases between them. The DNA for the CDR3 is TGTGCCAGCAGTTACCATGCGGGTAACTATGGCTACACCTTC. Translating gives CASSYHAGNYGYTF.

The genes are TRBV5-1 and TRBJ2-4, with D possibly being TRBD1 (5 bases). The germline V gene has CDR1 SGHRS and CDR2 YFSETQ. Trimming left V 6 bases short and J 6 bases short, with 10 bases between. The CDR3 has 12 residues. CDR3 loop: CASKGERNIQYF. Here the CDR3 DNA reads TGCGCCAGCAAAGGGGAAAGAAACATTCAGTACTTC. The variable domain in full, with the rest retrieved from reference TRBV5-1 and TRBJ2-4, is KAGVTQTPRYLIKTRGQQVTLSCSPISGHRSVSWYQQTPGQGLQFLFEYFSETQRNKGNFPGRFSGRQFSNSRSEMNVSTLELGDSALYLCASKGERNIQYFGAGTRLSVL.

Turning to this clonotype: This could be a read error, since a much larger clone is one nucleotide away. V and J are TRBV20-1 and TRBJ2-7; 8 bases align to TRBD1. V shed 6 bases and J 7 bases; nucleotides not matched to a gene: 17. This CDR3 has 15 residues. Germline CDR1 reads DFQATT; CDR2 reads SNEGSKA (reference sequence). The CDR3 region has the DNA TGCAGTGCCAAAACCGACAGGGGACCATACAATGAGCAGTACTTC. It translates to CSAKTDRGPYNEQYF.

This clonotype showed up many times. The chain carries TRBV19 and TRBJ1-1, with D maybe TRBD1 (6 bases). In germline, CDR1 is LNHDA, CDR2 SQIVND (reference sequence). The CDR3 has 14 amino acids. Trimming pared 0 bases from V and 8 bases from J, leaving 13 bases between. The CDR3 DNA reads TGTGCCAGTAGTATAGATGAACAGGGAAGAGAAGCTTTCTTT. Translating gives CASSIDEQGREAFF.